The rows below give T cell receptor beta chains drawn from one sample of a study of metastatic and nonmetastatic thyroid tumors. TCRdb re-called the PCR reads through MiXCR. This sample has roughly 58,000 clones, with about 3.8% found just once. The sample was blood. These receptors all stem from a female donor with papillary thyroid cancer or a benign thyroid nodule (not recorded which). Some clones in this sample may be carry-over from other donors' samples. Both conserved end residues are part of each CDR3. The D gene is left open where the match is weak. Size values are once, few and many counts, or a class for expanded clones, and some rows have none.

J gene: TRBJ1-1
V gene: TRBV6-1
D gene: -
clone size: many
CDR3 DNA: TGTGCCAGCAGCCCGGGGAACACTGAAGCTTTCTTT
CDR3 protein: CASSPGNTEAFF

J gene: TRBJ1-2
V gene: TRBV4-1
D gene: -
clone size: -
CDR3 DNA: TGCGCCAGCAGCCCCAAGGAGGAGGGTTATGGCTACACCTTC
CDR3 protein: CASSPKEEGYGYTF

J gene: TRBJ2-2
V gene: TRBV30
D gene: -
clone size: many
CDR3 DNA: TGTGCCTGGAGAGTGTCGCGGCGGGCGAACACCGGGGAGCTGTTTTTT
CDR3 protein: CAWRVSRRANTGELFF

J gene: TRBJ2-4
V gene: TRBV20-1
D gene: TRBD2
clone size: many
CDR3 DNA: TGCAGTGCTAGCTCCGGGACTAGCGGGGGGGCCAAAAACATTCAGTACTTC
CDR3 protein: CSASSGTSGGAKNIQYF

J gene: TRBJ1-2
V gene: TRBV7-9
D gene: TRBD1
clone size: few
CDR3 DNA: TGTGCCAGCAGCGTAACAGGGGGCAGTGGCTACACCTTC
CDR3 protein: CASSVTGGSGYTF

J gene: TRBJ1-1
V gene: TRBV7-2
D gene: -
clone size: many
CDR3 DNA: TGTGCCAGCAGCCCCGAGGTCTTGAACACTGAAGCTTTCTTT
CDR3 protein: CASSPEVLNTEAFF

J gene: TRBJ2-3
V gene: TRBV24-1
D gene: -
clone size: many
CDR3 DNA: TGTGCCACCAGTGGGAGTGCTTCGGCCACAGATACGCAGTATTTT
CDR3 protein: CATSGSASATDTQYF

J gene: TRBJ2-5
V gene: TRBV20-1
D gene: TRBD1
clone size: many
CDR3 DNA: TGCAGTGCTAGAGATGGGAAGGGGGCGTTCCGAGAGACCCAGTACTTC
CDR3 protein: CSARDGKGAFRETQYF

J gene: TRBJ2-1
V gene: TRBV30
D gene: TRBD2
clone size: many
CDR3 DNA: TGTGCCTGGAGTACCGGACTAGCGGGAGGCCCGAAACATGAGCAGTTCTTC
CDR3 protein: CAWSTGLAGGPKHEQFF

J gene: TRBJ2-3
V gene: TRBV25-1
D gene: TRBD1
clone size: few
CDR3 DNA: TGTGCCAGCAGTGAATCATGGGGACAGAGTGGGACAGATACGCAGTATTTT
CDR3 protein: CASSESWGQSGTDTQYF

J gene: TRBJ2-3
V gene: TRBV24-1
D gene: -
clone size: few
CDR3 DNA: TGTGCCACCAGTTTGGCCCGAACAGATACGCAGTATTTT
CDR3 protein: CATSLARTDTQYF

J gene: TRBJ1-1
V gene: TRBV19
D gene: -
clone size: few
CDR3 DNA: TGTGCCAGTAGTATAATGGAGGCCCCGGCTGAAGCTTTCTTT
CDR3 protein: CASSIMEAPAEAFF

J gene: TRBJ2-3
V gene: TRBV6-2/TRBV6-3
D gene: TRBD2
clone size: few
CDR3 DNA: TGTGCCAGCAGTTACCCCCCGGGACTAGCGGGGGCCACAGATACGCAGTATTTT
CDR3 protein: CASSYPPGLAGATDTQYF

J gene: TRBJ2-7
V gene: TRBV27
D gene: -
clone size: -
CDR3 DNA: TGTGCCAGCAGCGGTGTATCGGGTACTTTATCCTACGAGCAGTACTTC
CDR3 protein: CASSGVSGTLSYEQYF

J gene: TRBJ1-2
V gene: TRBV12-3/TRBV12-4
D gene: -
clone size: few
CDR3 DNA: TGTGCCAGTTCAAAAGACTATGGCTACACCTTC
CDR3 protein: CASSKDYGYTF

J gene: TRBJ1-5
V gene: TRBV4-1
D gene: TRBD1
clone size: many
CDR3 DNA: TGCGCCAGCAGCCAGGGACAGGGTGGAGGCAATCAGCCCCAGCATTTT
CDR3 protein: CASSQGQGGGNQPQHF

J gene: TRBJ2-2
V gene: TRBV3-1
D gene: -
clone size: many
CDR3 DNA: TGTGCCAGCAGCAGGGACTACACCGGGGAGCTGTTTTTT
CDR3 protein: CASSRDYTGELFF

J gene: TRBJ1-5
V gene: TRBV6-7
D gene: -
clone size: many
CDR3 DNA: TGTGCCACCGACCTCGATCAGCCCCAGCATTTT
CDR3 protein: CATDLDQPQHF

J gene: TRBJ2-2
V gene: TRBV6-6
D gene: TRBD2
clone size: -
CDR3 DNA: TGTGCCAGCATTTACTCGGGCGGGAGAGGGAACACCTGGGAGCTGTTTTTT
CDR3 protein: CASIYSGGRGNTWELFF

J gene: TRBJ2-4
V gene: TRBV6-1
D gene: -
clone size: many
CDR3 DNA: TGTGCCAGCAGTGACAGGTTAAACATTCAGTACTTC
CDR3 protein: CASSDRLNIQYF

J gene: TRBJ2-7
V gene: TRBV2
D gene: -
clone size: many
CDR3 DNA: TGTGCCAGCAGTGAAGAGGGGGGAACCTACGAGCAGTACTTC
CDR3 protein: CASSEEGGTYEQYF

J gene: TRBJ2-3
V gene: TRBV11-2
D gene: -
clone size: many
CDR3 DNA: TGTGCCAGCAGCTTAGATCTAGCCGATACGCAGTATTTT
CDR3 protein: CASSLDLADTQYF

J gene: TRBJ2-3
V gene: TRBV6-2/TRBV6-3
D gene: -
clone size: many
CDR3 DNA: TGTGCCAGCAGATCTAGCACAGATACGCAGTATTTT
CDR3 protein: CASRSSTDTQYF

J gene: TRBJ1-1
V gene: TRBV7-9
D gene: TRBD1
clone size: -
CDR3 DNA: TGTGCCAGCAGGAGTAACAGGGGGCTCGATTTGGACACTGAAGCTTTCTTT
CDR3 protein: CASRSNRGLDLDTEAFF

J gene: TRBJ2-1
V gene: TRBV19
D gene: TRBD2
clone size: many
CDR3 DNA: TGTGCCAGTAGTATAGGGACTAGCGTATCATACAATGAGCAGTTCTTC
CDR3 protein: CASSIGTSVSYNEQFF

J gene: TRBJ2-7
V gene: TRBV28
D gene: -
clone size: many
CDR3 DNA: TGTGCCAGCAAAAAGCCTCAGAGCTCCTACGAGCAGTACTTC
CDR3 protein: CASKKPQSSYEQYF

J gene: TRBJ1-6
V gene: TRBV6-5
D gene: -
clone size: many
CDR3 DNA: TGTGCCAGCAGTTACTTCATCGGCTCCTATAATTCACCCCTCCACTTT
CDR3 protein: CASSYFIGSYNSPLHF

J gene: TRBJ2-1
V gene: TRBV12-3/TRBV12-4
D gene: -
clone size: many
CDR3 DNA: TGTGCCAGCAGTTTATGGTCCCTGAACCACAATGAGCAGTTCTTC
CDR3 protein: CASSLWSLNHNEQFF

J gene: TRBJ1-1
V gene: TRBV4-1
D gene: -
clone size: many
CDR3 DNA: TGCGCCAGCAGCCGGGCCAGGGAGACTGAAGCTTTCTTT
CDR3 protein: CASSRARETEAFF

J gene: TRBJ2-2
V gene: TRBV27
D gene: -
clone size: many
CDR3 DNA: TGTGCCAGCAGAGGGGGGGGGGTAGGGGAGCTGTTTTTT
CDR3 protein: CASRGGGVGELFF

J gene: TRBJ1-2
V gene: TRBV30
D gene: -
clone size: many
CDR3 DNA: TGTGCCTGGAGGGCAATCGGGGGCCCTAACTATGGCTACACCTTC
CDR3 protein: CAWRAIGGPNYGYTF

J gene: TRBJ2-3
V gene: TRBV27
D gene: -
clone size: medium-sized
CDR3 DNA: TGTGCCAGCAGTTTCTTGCCGGATGGCACAGATACGCAGTATTTT
CDR3 protein: CASSFLPDGTDTQYF

J gene: TRBJ2-2
V gene: TRBV4-2
D gene: -
clone size: many
CDR3 DNA: TGTGCCAGCAGCCAAGACAGGAACACCGGGGAGCTGTTTTTT
CDR3 protein: CASSQDRNTGELFF

J gene: TRBJ2-7
V gene: TRBV3-1
D gene: TRBD2
clone size: many
CDR3 DNA: TGTGCCAGCAGCCAATTCGTAGCGGGAGAAGCCCTCGGGGACGAGCAGTACTTC
CDR3 protein: CASSQFVAGEALGDEQYF

J gene: TRBJ1-3
V gene: TRBV3-1
D gene: -
clone size: many
CDR3 DNA: TGTGCCAGCAGCCAAGATTACGGAAACACCATATATTTT
CDR3 protein: CASSQDYGNTIYF

J gene: TRBJ1-2
V gene: TRBV24-1
D gene: -
clone size: -
CDR3 DNA: TGTGCCACTAGTGATAATAGACAGGTTCGTGGAGATGGCTACACCTTC
CDR3 protein: CATSDNRQVRGDGYTF

J gene: TRBJ2-3
V gene: TRBV30
D gene: -
clone size: few
CDR3 DNA: TGTGCCTGGGCCTCCGGTCCTTCGTATACGCAGTATTTT
CDR3 protein: CAWASGPSYTQYF

J gene: TRBJ1-6
V gene: TRBV20-1
D gene: -
clone size: many
CDR3 DNA: TGCAGCCCATTCAACGTGGTCAATTCACCCCTCCACTTT
CDR3 protein: CSPFNVVNSPLHF

J gene: TRBJ2-2
V gene: TRBV7-9
D gene: -
clone size: many
CDR3 DNA: TGTGCCAGCAGCTTAGGGAGCGAGTGGAACACCGGGGAGCTGTTTTTT
CDR3 protein: CASSLGSEWNTGELFF

J gene: TRBJ2-3
V gene: TRBV12-3/TRBV12-4
D gene: -
clone size: many
CDR3 DNA: TGTGCCAGCAGTTTAAGGGGATCCTCCCGCACAGATACGCAGTATTTT
CDR3 protein: CASSLRGSSRTDTQYF

J gene: TRBJ2-1
V gene: TRBV19
D gene: TRBD2
clone size: many
CDR3 DNA: TGTGCCAGTAGTGGACGGACTAGCGGGCTCTACAATGAGCAGTCCTTC
CDR3 protein: CASSGRTSGLYNEQSF